One and the same sample provided the 9 T cell receptor beta chains below, sequenced in a study of T cells after yellow fever vaccination. Each CDR3 protein gets one entry after TCRdb re-called the 5' RACE reads with MiXCR. The sample consists of approximately 450,000 distinct CDR3 sequences, over 15% of them appearing once. The sequences come from PBMCs, collected before the yellow fever booster vaccination. Receptors were obtained from a man aged 18 to 30 who received the YFV17D yellow fever vaccine.

This chain connects TRBV4-1 to TRBJ1-2; D ambiguous. V gave up 1 base and J gave up 8 bases, with 11 bases separating them. Germline CDR1 is MGHRA and CDR2 is YSYEKL. The length of the CDR3 is 13 residues. CDR3 residues: CASSQGPAIGYTF. The CDR3 nucleotides read TGCGCCAGCAGCCAAGGTCCTGCGATCGGCTACACCTTC.

The CDR3 DNA follows: TGTGCCAGCAGGCGACTAGCGGGGACTCTGGGGGAGCTGTTTTTT. Translation gives CASRRLAGTLGELFF. The chain links TRBV12-3 or TRBV12-4 to TRBJ2-2; the match to TRBD2 covers 11 bases. Unmatched junction bases numbered 8, after V lost 6 bases and J lost 8 bases. The CDR3 runs 15 residues.

The chain employs TRBV2 and TRBJ2-7, with D tentatively TRBD1 (6 bases). The CDR3 is 13 amino acids. Germline-derived CDR1 and CDR2 are SNHLY and FYNNEI. Trimming removed 8 bases from V and 0 bases from J, with 11 bases in between. CDR3 sequence: CASADRRSYEQYV. The CDR3 DNA is TGTGCCAGCGCAGACAGGCGCTCCTACGAGCAGTACGTC.

The rearrangement joins TRBV7-9 to TRBJ2-3; D is perhaps TRBD1 (5 bases). Germline V gives CDR1 SEHNR, CDR2 FQNEAQ (reference sequence). This CDR3 has 12 amino acids. Trimming removed 6 bases at V and 4 bases at J, with 8 bases between. The CDR3 DNA is TGTGCCAGCAGGAAAGGGGCAGATACGCAGTATTTT. This sequence encodes CASRKGADTQYF.

This rearrangement joins TRBV24-1 to TRBJ2-1, with D maybe TRBD2 (7 bases). Germline loops: CDR1 KGHDR, CDR2 SFDVKD. The CDR3 contains 15 residues. V was cut by 2 bases and J by 9 bases, with 16 bases left in between. The CDR3 region is CATSDSIGGGREQFF. CDR3 sequence (DNA): TGTGCCACCAGTGATTCGATAGGGGGAGGGCGTGAGCAGTTCTTC.

For the CDR3, the DNA is TGCGCCAGCAGCTTTATGACAGGGGCGAACACCGGGGAGCTGTTTTTT. Translating it yields CASSFMTGANTGELFF. The V gene is TRBV5-1, the J gene TRBJ2-2, with 8 bases lining up with TRBD1. The ends lost 2 bases at V and 0 bases at J; junction bases unmatched: 3. The CDR3 is 16 residues long. The germline V gene encodes CDR1 SGHRS and CDR2 YFSETQ. The whole variable domain, remainder taken from reference TRBV5-1 and TRBJ2-2, is KAGVTQTPRYLIKTRGQQVTLSCSPISGHRSVSWYQQTPGQGLQFLFEYFSETQRNKGNFPGRFSGRQFSNSRSEMNVSTLELGDSALYLCASSFMTGANTGELFFGEGSRLTVL.

The gene calls are TRBV11-2 and TRBJ2-7, with 7 positions matching TRBD2. Germline CDR1 and CDR2: SGHAT and FQNNGV. The CDR3 is made up of 14 amino acids. The V segment lost 5 bases and the J segment 2 bases; nucleotides outside the gene matches: 6. The DNA for the CDR3 is TGTGCCAGCAGCACCGGGCGGGGGACCTACGAGCAGTACTTC. Translation gives CASSTGRGTYEQYF.

The chain employs TRBV24-1 and TRBJ2-2, with 7 bases matching TRBD1. Germline assignment: CDR1 KGHDR and CDR2 SFDVKD. The CDR3 totals 16 residues. Germline trimming cut 3 bases from V and 3 bases from J; bases unmatched to any gene: 6. CDR3 sequence reads: CATSDIGGRDTGELFF. DNA of the CDR3: TGTGCCACCAGTGATATAGGGGGCCGGGACACCGGGGAGCTGTTTTTT.

This clonotype has a handful of counts. This chain joins TRBV7-9 and TRBJ2-1, with TRBD2 as a possible D gene (6 bases). Trimming stripped 5 bases from V and 9 bases from J, with 14 bases between. Germline V gives CDR1 SEHNR, CDR2 FQNEAQ (reference sequence). This CDR3 is 13 amino acids long. In DNA form, the CDR3 reads TGTGCCAGCAGCGCCAGCAGGAGGGGTGAGCAGTTCTTC. Its protein product is CASSASRRGEQFF.